The rows below give T cell receptor beta chains drawn from one sample of a study of T cells in Graves' hyperthyroidism and ophthalmopathy. TCRdb re-derived calls from the multiplex PCR reads in MiXCR, one entry per CDR3 protein. The sample includes approximately 530,000 distinct CDR3 sequences, around 15% of them seen just once. Source material: blood. The receptors originated from a woman aged 18-35 years with Graves' hyperthyroidism. Each CDR3 is given with its conserved first and last residue. The size of a clone is reported for some rows only, either as once, few or many, or as a class for expanded clones.

V	size	CDR3
TRBV20-1	many	CSARGRLADSYEQYF
TRBV10-1	few	CASSESGLGNTIYF
TRBV27	few	CASSLWGGTSNEQYF
TRBV27	many	CASSMGGSSNQPQHF
TRBV7-8	many	CASTASLPGYNEQFF
TRBV19	few	CASSRPPRQGARQPQHF
TRBV20-1	NA	CSAWQTTGELFF
TRBV7-8	many	CASSKLLGGYTEAFF
TRBV7-2	few	CASSLSSGAKNIQYF
TRBV2	NA	CASTLGQGGETQYF
TRBV10-2	many	CASSEGTGRSSNQPQHF
TRBV27	many	CASMFGGMNTEAFF
TRBV20-1	few	CSARWQGGQPQHF
TRBV29-1	many	CSVVGGTVGTQYF
TRBV27	few	CASSSAGTGLYEQYF
TRBV29-1	NA	CSVEAGYHEQYF
TRBV5-1	few	CASSLVSGNNEQFF
TRBV20-1	many	CSAGLAGGAETQYF
TRBV7-2	many	CASSGLALEQFF
TRBV5-1	NA	CASSLALLLGTDTQYF
TRBV11-2	many	CASSFRPRGASTEAFF
TRBV20-1	few	CSAEFGTDTQYF
TRBV7-9	many	CASSPGGLPQETQYF
TRBV28	NA	CASSTNAIDSNQPQHF
TRBV10-2	few	CASTLSTGGVETQYF
TRBV10-3	NA	CAIKRRGTTGELFF
TRBV12-3/TRBV12-4	many	CASSPGGRETQYF
TRBV7-8	many	CASSLARVGRLYEQYF
TRBV5-4	few	CASSLAASGRVYNKQFF
TRBV14	NA	CASSQGRGAGPYEQYF
TRBV20-1	NA	CSAQGGGGITEAFF
TRBV7-9	many	CASSLATWYQETQYF
TRBV4-3	NA	CASSQDPSGDGRNQPQHF
TRBV6-2/TRBV6-3	many	CASSYSSGLAGPSYNEQFF
TRBV7-9	few	CASSLDRENTGELFF
TRBV20-1	NA	CSAGIWTGTSTGYEQFF
TRBV12-3/TRBV12-4	many	CASSFSPLGETQYF
TRBV20-1	NA	CSANRGPIYNEQFF
TRBV6-2/TRBV6-3	many	CASSTGPWAMNTEAFF
TRBV18	NA	CASSPPGLGPREQYF
TRBV28	many	CASSLNSEQYF
TRBV5-1	NA	CASRPREGGTEAFF
TRBV4-2	few	CASSQEEGHNQPQHF
TRBV20-1	many	CSASKVGYEQYF
TRBV27	NA	CASSLFGGRAWKTQYF
TRBV12-3/TRBV12-4	NA	CASRNLDRGLFKDTEAFF
TRBV2	many	CASTMRWGSYEQYF
TRBV7-9	once	CASSSRGDGYTF
TRBV29-1	few	CSVGSHGGGGEAFF
TRBV27	many	CASSMDRVNTEAFF
TRBV5-5	few	CASSLDGAAGTSTDTQYF
TRBV6-1	NA	CASRERGQGAWRNQPQHF
TRBV6-1	few	CASRDGQQLATNEKLFF
TRBV9	NA	CASSNTGHPKNIQYF
TRBV5-1	NA	CASSWGRLAGGGYEQYF
TRBV3-1	many	CASSQDLTSGLEQYF
TRBV20-1	few	CSAPREGSSYNEQFF
TRBV12-3/TRBV12-4	many	CASRPHAGGGFENEQFF
TRBV29-1	NA	CSASPGLETQYF